These T cell receptor beta chains were read from a single sample in a study of T cells in Graves' hyperthyroidism and ophthalmopathy. A single record per CDR3 protein comes from TCRdb applying MiXCR to the multiplex PCR reads. Among roughly 570,000 distinct CDR3 sequences listed, 46% were seen once. The sequenced sample was peripheral blood or thyroid tissue (not recorded which). The receptors originated from an adult woman with Graves' disease, either hyperthyroidism or ophthalmopathy (not recorded which). CDR3s include the opening cysteine and the closing phenylalanine or tryptophan. Each record gives: V gene, J gene, clone size, CDR3 protein. The listing skips clone size in some rows; elsewhere it reads once, few, many or a size class.

>TRBV2|TRBJ2-5|many
CASSENYGLLYF
>TRBV9|TRBJ1-3|many
CASSPWVGNTIYF
>TRBV10-3|TRBJ2-3|many
CAIRGPAGGDTQYF
>TRBV11-2|TRBJ2-7|many
CASSPPLVAGGRLIYF
>TRBV5-1|TRBJ2-6|many
CASSIGRVSGANVLTF
>TRBV12-3/TRBV12-4|TRBJ1-2|NA
CASRRTGANYGYTF
>TRBV6-1|TRBJ2-6|NA
CASRVPVGATGANVLTF
>TRBV7-2|TRBJ1-2|NA
CASSQPGSLTYGYTF
>TRBV7-9|TRBJ1-2|many
CASSVRERDGYTF
>TRBV7-2|TRBJ1-2|NA
CASSLGGVTIYGYTF
>TRBV7-9|TRBJ2-7|many
CASSLTGYEQYF
>TRBV6-2/TRBV6-3|TRBJ1-1|few
CASSRAGGFANTEAFF
>TRBV7-6|TRBJ1-6|NA
CASSPTATGNSPLHF
>TRBV6-5|TRBJ2-2|few
CASSYRVRANTGELFF
>TRBV10-2|TRBJ1-5|many
CASSTGAGQPQHF
>TRBV7-6|TRBJ1-2|once
CASSRTGVNDYGYTF
>TRBV25-1|TRBJ1-2|few
CASSELTENYGYTF
>TRBV4-1|TRBJ1-6|NA
CASSQDGGTGPYNSPLHF
>TRBV2|TRBJ2-5|NA
CASTEGREETQYF
>TRBV19|TRBJ2-7|few
CASSLRGSLTEKQYF
>TRBV10-3|TRBJ2-5|few
CAISEGPRETQYF
>TRBV4-1|TRBJ2-7|many
CASSQGEASGMNEQYF
>TRBV10-3|TRBJ2-5|few
CAISEEGTGKETQYF
>TRBV9|TRBJ2-7|NA
CASSVEGTEGEQYF
>TRBV4-1|TRBJ2-7|many
CASSPGAADSYEQYF
>TRBV7-2|TRBJ2-5|NA
CASSPVLGLAGETQYF
>TRBV4-2|TRBJ1-2|many
CASSQDSHGYTF
>TRBV24-1|TRBJ1-1|NA
CATPMTGLNTEAFF
>TRBV10-3|TRBJ2-2|many
CAIESGRGGTGELFF
>TRBV10-3|TRBJ2-5|NA
CAIGGQGWKTQYF